The 8 T cell receptor beta chains below all came from one sample that was sequenced in a study of CD8+CD57+ T cells in acquired aplastic anemia. Genomic DNA constituted the template upon which TCR beta VDJ and CDR3 profiling was performed. TCRdb itself ran the reads through MiXCR, one entry per CDR3 protein. The data contain some 180,000 distinct CDR3 sequences, around 45% of them singletons. Material: sorted CD4+, CD8+, or CD8+CD57+ T cells (not recorded which) from PBMCs. The receptors were sampled from a human donor in good health.

V usage is TRBV6-1 and J usage is TRBJ2-2; D is possibly TRBD1 (7 bases). Germline assignment: CDR1 MNHNS and CDR2 SASEGT. This CDR3 has 17 amino acids. Trimming stripped 6 bases from V and 5 bases from J, with 22 bases between. For the CDR3, the DNA is TGTGCCAGCAGGGGGGGACAGCCTTTCCTGGGGACCGGGGAGCTGTTTTTT. Protein product: CASRGGQPFLGTGELFF.

The sample holds one count of this clonotype. V and J are TRBV20-1 and TRBJ2-5, with TRBD2 matching over 14 bases. This CDR3 spans 15 amino acids. V shed 3 bases, J shed 5 bases, and the junction held 5 bases outside the gene matches. Germline V gene lookup returns CDR1 DFQATT and CDR2 SNEGSKA (reference sequence). CDR3 nucleotide sequence: TGCAGTGCTAGGGGGACTAGCGGGAGTACGGAGACCCAGTACTTC. This gives the protein CSARGTSGSTETQYF.

This clonotype was seen ten or more times. The V call is TRBV20-1, the J call TRBJ2-3; D unresolved. The V gene lost 0 bases and the J gene lost 8 bases, with 12 bases spanning the gap. The germline gives CDR1 DFQATT, CDR2 SNEGSKA (reference sequence). The CDR3 spans 13 residues. In DNA, the CDR3 is TGCAGTGCTAGAGATCGGGTCAGAAGTACGCAGTATTTT. Translating it yields CSARDRVRSTQYF.

The rearrangement links TRBV7-6 to TRBJ2-1; TRBD2 matches 8 bases. Germline V gives CDR1 SGHVS, CDR2 FNYEAQ. The trim removed 6 bases at V and 0 bases at J, leaving 7 bases unmatched. This CDR3 comprises 16 residues. CDR3 loop: CASRRSGAHSYNEQFF. The CDR3 DNA follows: TGTGCCAGCAGACGTAGCGGGGCCCACTCCTACAATGAGCAGTTCTTC.

Notes on this clonotype: The junction differs from germline at one of its ends, possibly a read error. The chain links TRBV10-3 to TRBJ1-2; 11 nucleotides match TRBD1. Germline V gives CDR1 ENHRY, CDR2 SYGVKD. CDR3 length: 14 residues. The CDR3 here is CAISEAGQGGSLAF. The CDR3, as DNA: TGTGCCATCAGTGAGGCGGGACAGGGGGGAAGTTTGGCCTTC.

The chain is built from TRBV10-3 and TRBJ1-1; TRBD1 might be the D (5 bases). V lost 8 bases and J 1 base, leaving 8 bases between the germline ends. The germline V gene encodes CDR1 ENHRY and CDR2 SYGVKD. The CDR3 has 12 residues. In nucleotides, the CDR3 is TGTGCCATCCAGGGAACGAACACTGAAGCTTTCTTT. Protein: CAIQGTNTEAFF.

In this sample, this clonotype turned up once. The chain is built from TRBV11-1 and TRBJ2-1, with 11 bases matching TRBD2. CDR1 SGHAT and CDR2 FQDESV come from the germline V gene (reference sequence). CDR3 length equals 18 residues. Unmatched junction bases numbered 9, after V lost 4 bases and J lost 1 base. CDR3 sequence: CASSSGTSGMPSYNEQFF. CDR3 DNA sequence: TGTGCCAGCAGCTCCGGGACTAGCGGTATGCCTTCCTACAATGAGCAGTTCTTC.

At least ten counts were recorded for this clonotype. The chain is built from TRBV10-3 and TRBJ2-3; 9 nucleotides line up with TRBD1. The CDR3 spans 17 residues. Per germline, CDR1 ENHRY and CDR2 SYGVKD. J lost 3 bases, V lost 0 bases, and 7 bases had no gene match. The CDR3 nucleotides are TGTGCCATCAGTGAGTCCGCTCCGGGACAGGGAACAGATACGCAGTATTTT. This translates into CAISESAPGQGTDTQYF.